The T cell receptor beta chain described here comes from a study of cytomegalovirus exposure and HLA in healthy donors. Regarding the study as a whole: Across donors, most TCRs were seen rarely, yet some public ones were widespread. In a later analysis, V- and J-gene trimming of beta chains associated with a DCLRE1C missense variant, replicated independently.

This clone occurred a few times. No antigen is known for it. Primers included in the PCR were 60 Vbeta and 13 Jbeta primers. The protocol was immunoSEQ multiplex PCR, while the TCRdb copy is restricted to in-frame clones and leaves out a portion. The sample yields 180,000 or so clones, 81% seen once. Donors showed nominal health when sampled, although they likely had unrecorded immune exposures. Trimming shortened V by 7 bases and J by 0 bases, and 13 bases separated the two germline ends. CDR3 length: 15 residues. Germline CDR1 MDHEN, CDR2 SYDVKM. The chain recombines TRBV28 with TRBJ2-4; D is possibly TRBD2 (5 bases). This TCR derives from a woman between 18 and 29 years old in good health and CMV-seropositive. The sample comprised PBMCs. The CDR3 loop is CASMVGDIAKNIQYF. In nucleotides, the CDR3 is TGTGCCAGCATGGTGGGAGATATAGCCAAAAACATTCAGTACTTC.